A single sample gave rise to the 25 T cell receptor beta chains below, sequenced in a study of cytomegalovirus exposure and HLA in healthy donors. Amplification used 60 Vbeta primers and 13 Jbeta primers. The protocol was immunoSEQ multiplex PCR, while the TCRdb copy is restricted to in-frame clones and leaves out a portion. This sample has some 150,000 clones, with 75% to 80% found just once. Material: PBMCs. These receptors came from a woman aged 45-65 years in good health and CMV-seronegative.

This chain connects TRBV7-8 to TRBJ2-7, with D possibly TRBD2 on 5 matching bases. Per the germline V gene, CDR1 is SGHVS and CDR2 is FQNEAQ. This CDR3 contains 14 residues. Trimming shortened V by 4 bases and J by 6 bases, and 16 bases separated the two germline ends. DNA for the CDR3: TGTGCCAGCAGCTCGTTAGCGAAGAGGGTCGAGCAGTACTTC. As protein: CASSSLAKRVEQYF.

The gene calls are TRBV6-6 and TRBJ2-7; 8 nucleotides agree with TRBD1. Germline V gene data show CDR1 as MNHNY and CDR2 as SVGAGI (reference sequence). CDR3 size: 12 residues. Losses at the gene ends were 5 bases for V and 6 bases for J; bases not matched to a gene: 3. The CDR3 region is CASSAGGREQYF. The CDR3 DNA follows: TGTGCCAGCAGTGCAGGGGGCCGCGAGCAGTACTTC.

The rearrangement joins TRBV2 to TRBJ2-3; 9 nucleotides match TRBD2. The V gene end was trimmed by 10 bases and the J gene end by 5 bases; junction bases not matched to a gene: 10. Germline assignment: CDR1 SNHLY and CDR2 FYNNEI. The CDR3 totals 14 residues. This CDR3 reads CATTRGGGLDTQYF. The CDR3 DNA reads TGTGCCACCACCCGCGGGGGGGGTTTAGATACGCAGTATTTT.

The V gene is TRBV19, the J gene TRBJ1-1; D is unresolved. This CDR3 is built from 13 residues. Germline V gives CDR1 LNHDA, CDR2 SQIVND (reference sequence). Trimming took 3 bases from V and 1 from J, leaving 6 bases between them. In DNA form, the CDR3 reads TGTGCCAGTAGTATTCAGGCGAACACTGAAGCTTTCTTT. Its protein is CASSIQANTEAFF. Filled out from reference TRBV19 and TRBJ1-1, the complete variable domain reads DGGITQSPKYLFRKEGQNVTLSCEQNLNHDAMYWYRQDPGQGLRLIYYSQIVNDFQKGDIAEGYSVSREKKESFPLTVTSAQKNPTAFYLCASSIQANTEAFFGQGTRLTVV.

V and J are TRBV23-1 and TRBJ2-2, with D hard to call. TRBV23-1 is an ORF; its function is uncertain. The ends were cut back, 0 bases at V and 0 bases at J, with 23 bases in the middle. The length of the CDR3 is 21 residues. The CDR3 sequence: CASSQSRLDTRSETNTGELFF. The CDR3 DNA reads TGCGCCAGCAGTCAATCCCGCCTAGATACACGTAGTGAAACGAACACCGGGGAGCTGTTTTTT.

This rearrangement joins TRBV6-5 to TRBJ1-1; tentative D call: TRBD1 (6 bases). Trimming took off 5 bases at V and 1 base at J, with 14 bases between the two ends. Germline CDR1 MNHEY, CDR2 SVGAGI. This CDR3 is 15 amino acids long. CDR3 region: CASSTYGTSNTEAFF. The CDR3 DNA reads TGTGCCAGCAGTACCTACGGGACATCGAACACTGAAGCTTTCTTT.

There are a few counts of this clone. The rearrangement uses TRBV5-6 and TRBJ1-1; TRBD1 matches 8 bases. The ends lost 0 bases at V and 1 base at J; junction bases unmatched: 2. This CDR3 region has 15 residues. From germline, CDR1 is SGHDT and CDR2 YYEEEE. The CDR3 region is CASSLGTGWNTEAFF. In DNA form, the CDR3 reads TGTGCCAGCAGCTTGGGGACAGGGTGGAACACTGAAGCTTTCTTT.

This clone was seen only a few times. DNA of the CDR3: TGTGCCAGCAGCTTGGGGACTAGCGGGGGGGGACGCACAGATACGCAGTATTTT. Translating gives CASSLGTSGGGRTDTQYF. The rearrangement uses TRBV7-8 and TRBJ2-3; 16 bases are shared with TRBD2. The V gene's germline CDR1 is SGHVS and CDR2 FQNEAQ. The CDR3 is 18 amino acids. J was trimmed by 1 base and V by 3 bases; bases with no gene match: 4.

This rearrangement joins TRBV7-9 to TRBJ2-7; D remains unclear. V was clipped by 3 bases and J by 4 bases, with 4 bases between them. CDR3 length: 11 residues. Per the germline V gene, CDR1 is SEHNR and CDR2 is FQNEAQ (reference sequence). The CDR3 DNA follows: TGTGCCAGCAGCTTCAATTACGAGCAGTACTTC. This encodes CASSFNYEQYF. Complete variable domain (other parts from reference TRBV7-9 and TRBJ2-7): DTGVSQNPRHKITKRGQNVTFRCDPISEHNRLYWYRQTLGQGPEFLTYFQNEAQLEKSRLLSDRFSAERPKGSFSTLEIQRTEQGDSAMYLCASSFNYEQYFGPGTRLTVT.

The rearrangement links TRBV10-3 to TRBJ2-3; 8 bases match TRBD1. V lost 9 bases to trimming and J lost 4 bases; unmatched junction nucleotides: 21. Germline CDR1 and CDR2: ENHRY and SYGVKD. There are 18 residues in the CDR3. The CDR3 spells CAIRQTTTRQGRPDTQYF. The CDR3 region has the DNA TGTGCCATTCGCCAGACTACGACTCGACAGGGGCGGCCAGATACGCAGTATTTT.

The genes are TRBV6-5 and TRBJ1-1; 9 nucleotides align to TRBD1. After removal of 8 bases from V and 11 bases from J, the junction contained 6 bases not matched to a gene. From germline, CDR1 is MNHEY and CDR2 SVGAGI. The CDR3 has 11 amino acids. This CDR3 is CASRTGAQAFF. In DNA, the CDR3 is TGTGCCAGCCGGACAGGGGCGCAGGCTTTCTTT.

The rearrangement joins TRBV2 to TRBJ2-5; D remains ambiguous. CDR1 SNHLY and CDR2 FYNNEI come from the germline V gene. This CDR3 contains 14 residues. V was cut by 5 bases and J by 5 bases, with 15 bases left in between. The CDR3 coding sequence is TGTGCCAGCAGTCTTCTCTTGAGCTTGGAGACCCAGTACTTC. It codes for CASSLLLSLETQYF.

The rearrangement joins TRBV5-6 to TRBJ1-1; TRBD1 is a possible D gene (6 bases). Trimming pared 4 bases from V and 8 bases from J, leaving 15 bases between. This CDR3 spans 13 amino acids. Looked up from germline, CDR1 is SGHDT and CDR2 is YYEEEE. This chain's CDR3 is CASSPYWGQEAFF. CDR3 bases: TGTGCCAGCAGCCCATATTGGGGGCAGGAAGCTTTCTTT.

V gene TRBV5-4 combines with J gene TRBJ2-7, with D possibly TRBD2 on 6 matching bases. The CDR3 consists of 14 residues. The V gene's germline CDR1 is SGHNT and CDR2 YYREEE (reference sequence). Trimming removed 0 bases from V and 3 bases from J, with 10 bases in between. This CDR3 is CASSLGGAHYEQYF. Here the CDR3 DNA reads TGTGCCAGCAGCTTGGGCGGGGCGCACTACGAGCAGTACTTC.

This chain connects TRBV4-1 to TRBJ2-2; 9 bases agree with TRBD1. The V segment lost 8 bases and the J segment 2 bases; nucleotides outside the gene matches: 3. The CDR3 contains 14 residues. In germline, CDR1 is MGHRA, CDR2 YSYEKL. The CDR3 spells CASSDRGNTGELFF. CDR3 coding DNA: TGCGCCAGCTCGGACAGGGGCAACACCGGGGAGCTGTTTTTT.

This sequence joins TRBV6-1 and TRBJ2-3; the D is unclear. With 0 bases removed from V and 6 bases from J, the gap between germline ends came to 13 bases. The CDR3 is 15 amino acids. CDR1 is MNHNS and CDR2 is SASEGT in the germline V gene. The CDR3 DNA sequence: TGTGCCAGCAGTGAAGCCACTCCCCGTACGGATACGCAGTATTTT. Translation gives CASSEATPRTDTQYF.

The V gene is TRBV5-1, the J gene TRBJ2-7; maybe TRBD2 (7 bases). CDR1 and CDR2 from the germline V gene are SGHRS and YFSETQ. V was pared by 3 bases and J by 11 bases, with 15 bases between. The CDR3 spans 12 residues. The CDR3 nucleotides are TGCGCCAGCAGCTATAGGGGGGGGGTGAAGTACTTC. This codes for CASSYRGGVKYF. Variable domain in full (rest from reference TRBV5-1 and TRBJ2-7): KAGVTQTPRYLIKTRGQQVTLSCSPISGHRSVSWYQQTPGQGLQFLFEYFSETQRNKGNFPGRFSGRQFSNSRSEMNVSTLELGDSALYLCASSYRGGVKYFGPGTRLTVT.

The chain employs TRBV6-6 and TRBJ2-7; perhaps TRBD1 as D (6 bases). This CDR3 contains 13 residues. Germline CDR1 MNHNY, CDR2 SVGAGI (reference sequence). Trimming removed 6 bases from V and 3 bases from J, with 12 bases in between. The CDR3 DNA reads TGTGCCAGCAGCCTACAGGGTAGCTACGAGCAGTACTTC. This gives the protein CASSLQGSYEQYF.

This clone was seen a few times. This chain connects TRBV19 to TRBJ2-5; D ambiguous. The CDR3 totals 13 residues. The germline V gene encodes CDR1 LNHDA and CDR2 SQIVND (reference sequence). Trimming took off 5 bases at V and 2 bases at J, with 9 bases between the two ends. The CDR3 loop is CASSFSVQETQYF. The CDR3 DNA reads TGTGCCAGTAGTTTCAGCGTTCAAGAGACCCAGTACTTC.

The rearrangement uses TRBV6-1 and TRBJ2-1; D gene unclear. CDR1 and CDR2 from the germline V gene are MNHNS and SASEGT. Trimming removed 4 bases at V and 4 bases at J, with 8 bases between. The CDR3 has 13 amino acids. The chain's CDR3 is CASSVEPYNEQFF. CDR3 nucleotides: TGTGCCAGCAGTGTCGAGCCTTACAATGAGCAGTTCTTC.

This rearrangement joins TRBV7-2 to TRBJ1-2; no reliable D call. Germline V gene lookup returns CDR1 SGHTA and CDR2 FQGNSA. The CDR3 extends over 13 amino acids. V lost 6 bases, J lost 6 bases, and 14 bases lay in between. CDR3 sequence (DNA): TGTGCCAGCAGACAAAGTACCAACGATGGCTACACCTTC. Protein: CASRQSTNDGYTF. Full variable domain (outside the CDR3, taken from reference TRBV7-2 and TRBJ1-2): GAGVSQSPSNKVTEKGKDVELRCDPISGHTALYWYRQSLGQGLEFLIYFQGNSAPDKSGLPSDRFSAERTGGSVSTLTIQRTQQEDSAVYLCASRQSTNDGYTFGSGTRLTVV.

The chain has TRBV28 and TRBJ2-7; possible D gene TRBD1, 6 bases. Per germline, CDR1 MDHEN and CDR2 SYDVKM. CDR3 size: 13 residues. V lost 7 bases to trimming and J lost 1 base, with 11 bases between them. CDR3 sequence reads: CASNQGISYEQYF. The CDR3, as DNA: TGTGCCAGCAACCAGGGGATTTCCTACGAGCAGTACTTC.

The rearrangement joins TRBV9 to TRBJ2-5; TRBD2 matches 10 bases. The CDR3 spans 18 residues. From germline, CDR1 is SGDLS and CDR2 YYNGEE. The V segment lost 0 bases and the J segment 1 base; nucleotides outside the gene matches: 9. CDR3 in DNA: TGTGCCAGCAGCGTAGGGCTAGCGGGGGCCTCCCCCCAAGAGACCCAGTACTTC. It specifies CASSVGLAGASPQETQYF.

The chain combines TRBV27 with TRBJ1-3, with D possibly being TRBD1 (5 bases). V was pared by 2 bases and J by 6 bases, with 17 bases between. This CDR3 has 16 amino acids. Germline values: CDR1 MNHEY, CDR2 SMNVEV (reference sequence). The CDR3 nucleotides are TGTGCCAGCAGTTTAAGCGGGACGACCTGGGTAAACACCATATATTTT. Its translation: CASSLSGTTWVNTIYF.

CDR3 DNA sequence: TGTGCCAGCAGTTATTCAGCGAGATCGAACACTGAAGCTTTCTTT. Protein product: CASSYSARSNTEAFF. The chain joins TRBV6-5 to TRBJ1-1; the D is unclear. This CDR3 is built from 15 residues. The V end was cut by 3 bases, the J end by 1 base, with 12 bases between. From germline, CDR1 is MNHEY and CDR2 SVGAGI.